This T cell receptor (beta chain) originates from a study of CD8 T cells in Susac syndrome. Germline V gene sequence: CDR1 SEHNR, CDR2 FQNEAQ (reference sequence). V shed 0 bases and J shed 2 bases, with 15 bases lying between them. The CDR3 consists of 17 residues. Reverse transcription of roughly 0.5 to 1 ug RNA was carried out with random hexamers. Each CDR3 protein is one row after TCRdb ran MiXCR on the immunoSEQ multiplex PCR reads. The repertoire consists of 150,000 to 160,000 distinct CDR3 sequences, with about 94% occurring once and the leading ten covering roughly 0.2%. The chain recombines TRBV7-9 with TRBJ2-3; D possibly corresponds to TRBD2 (5 bases). Sequenced material: CD8+ T cells from PBMCs. This sequence originates from a human donor with multiple sclerosis. As DNA, the CDR3 is TGTGCCAGCAGCTTAGCGCTTAGCGAAGCCATCACAGATACGCAGTATTTT. Its protein product is CASSLALSEAITDTQYF.